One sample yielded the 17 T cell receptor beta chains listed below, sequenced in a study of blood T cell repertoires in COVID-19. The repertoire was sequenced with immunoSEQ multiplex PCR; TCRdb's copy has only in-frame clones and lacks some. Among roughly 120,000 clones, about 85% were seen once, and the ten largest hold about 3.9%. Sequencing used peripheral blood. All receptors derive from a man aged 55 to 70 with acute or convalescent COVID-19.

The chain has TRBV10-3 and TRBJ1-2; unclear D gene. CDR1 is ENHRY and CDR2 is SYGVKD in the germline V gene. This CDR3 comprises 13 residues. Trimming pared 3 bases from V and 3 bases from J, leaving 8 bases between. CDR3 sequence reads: CAISEVQDYGYTF. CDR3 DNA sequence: TGTGCCATCAGTGAAGTGCAGGACTATGGCTACACCTTC.

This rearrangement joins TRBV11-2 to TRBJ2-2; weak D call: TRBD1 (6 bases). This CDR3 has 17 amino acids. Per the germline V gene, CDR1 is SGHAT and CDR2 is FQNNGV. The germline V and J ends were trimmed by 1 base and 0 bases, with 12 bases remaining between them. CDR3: CASSLVSQGANTGELFF. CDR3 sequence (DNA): TGTGCCAGCAGCTTAGTTTCACAGGGCGCGAACACCGGGGAGCTGTTTTTT. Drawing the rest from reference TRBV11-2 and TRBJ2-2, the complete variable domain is EAGVAQSPRYKIIEKRQSVAFWCNPISGHATLYWYQQILGQGPKLLIQFQNNGVVDDSQLPKDRFSAERLKGVDSTLKIQPAKLEDSAVYLCASSLVSQGANTGELFFGEGSRLTVL.

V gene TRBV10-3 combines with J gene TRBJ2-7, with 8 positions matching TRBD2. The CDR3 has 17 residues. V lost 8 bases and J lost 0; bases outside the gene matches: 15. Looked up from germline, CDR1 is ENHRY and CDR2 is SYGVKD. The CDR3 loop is CAIGGGNGRALSYEQYF. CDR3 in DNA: TGTGCCATCGGGGGGGGGAACGGGAGGGCCCTCTCCTACGAGCAGTACTTC.

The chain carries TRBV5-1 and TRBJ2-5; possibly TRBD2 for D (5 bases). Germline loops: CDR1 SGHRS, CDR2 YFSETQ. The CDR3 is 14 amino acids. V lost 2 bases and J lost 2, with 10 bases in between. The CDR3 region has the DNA TGCGCCAGCAGCTTTAGAGGGTCGCAAGAGACCCAGTACTTC. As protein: CASSFRGSQETQYF.

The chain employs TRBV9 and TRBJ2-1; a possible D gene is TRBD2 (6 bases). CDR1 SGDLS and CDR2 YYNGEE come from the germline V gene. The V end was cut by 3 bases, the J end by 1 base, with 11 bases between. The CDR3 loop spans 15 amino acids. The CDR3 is CASSETGGSYNEQFF. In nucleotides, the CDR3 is TGTGCCAGCAGCGAAACCGGGGGATCCTACAATGAGCAGTTCTTC. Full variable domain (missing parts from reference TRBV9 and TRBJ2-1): DSGVTQTPKHLITATGQRVTLRCSPRSGDLSVYWYQQSLDQGLQFLIQYYNGEERAKGNILERFSAQQFPDLHSELNLSSLELGDSALYFCASSETGGSYNEQFFGPGTRLTVL.

Here the CDR3 DNA reads TGTGCCAGCAGCTTAACAGGGGTCACCTCGGGGCATGAAAAACTGTTTTTT. Amino acid sequence: CASSLTGVTSGHEKLFF. The rearrangement links TRBV7-9 to TRBJ1-4, with TRBD1 identical over 7 bases. The germline gives CDR1 SEHNR, CDR2 FQNEAQ (reference sequence). This CDR3 is 17 amino acids long. The J segment lost 6 bases and the V segment lost 2 bases, leaving 12 bases of the junction unmatched. The variable domain in full, with the rest retrieved from reference TRBV7-9 and TRBJ1-4, is DTGVSQNPRHKITKRGQNVTFRCDPISEHNRLYWYRQTLGQGPEFLTYFQNEAQLEKSRLLSDRFSAERPKGSFSTLEIQRTEQGDSAMYLCASSLTGVTSGHEKLFFGSGTQLSVL.

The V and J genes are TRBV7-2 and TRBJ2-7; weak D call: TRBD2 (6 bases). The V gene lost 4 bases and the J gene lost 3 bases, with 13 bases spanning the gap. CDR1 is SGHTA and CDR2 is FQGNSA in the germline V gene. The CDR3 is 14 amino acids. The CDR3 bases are TGTGCCAGCAGCTCGGACTACCCCTTCTACGAGCAGTACTTC. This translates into CASSSDYPFYEQYF.

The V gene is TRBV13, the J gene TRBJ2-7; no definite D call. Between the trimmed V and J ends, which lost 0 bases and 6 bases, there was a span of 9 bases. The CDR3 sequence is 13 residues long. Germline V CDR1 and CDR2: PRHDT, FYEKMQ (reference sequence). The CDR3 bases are TGTGCCAGCAGCTTAGGTCGGGTCCCCGAGCAGTACTTC. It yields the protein CASSLGRVPEQYF.

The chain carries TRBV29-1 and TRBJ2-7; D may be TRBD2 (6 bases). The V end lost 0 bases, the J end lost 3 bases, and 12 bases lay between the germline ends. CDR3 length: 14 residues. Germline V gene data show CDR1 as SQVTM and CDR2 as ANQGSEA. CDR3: CSVEDGGDYYEQYF. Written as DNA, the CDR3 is TGCAGCGTTGAAGATGGAGGGGATTACTACGAGCAGTACTTC.

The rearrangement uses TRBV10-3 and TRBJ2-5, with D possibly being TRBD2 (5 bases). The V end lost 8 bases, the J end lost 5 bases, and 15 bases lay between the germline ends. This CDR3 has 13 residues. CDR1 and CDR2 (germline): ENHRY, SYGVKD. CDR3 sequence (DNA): TGTGCCATCGGTATGAGGGCCCAGGAGACCCAGTACTTC. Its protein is CAIGMRAQETQYF.

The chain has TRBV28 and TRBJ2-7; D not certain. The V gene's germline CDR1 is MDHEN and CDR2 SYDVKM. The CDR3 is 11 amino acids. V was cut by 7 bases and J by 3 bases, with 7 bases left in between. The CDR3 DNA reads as TGTGCCAGCAATACAAACTACGAGCAGTACTTC. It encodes CASNTNYEQYF. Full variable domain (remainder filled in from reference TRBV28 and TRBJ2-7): DVKVTQSSRYLVKRTGEKVFLECVQDMDHENMFWYRQDPGLGLRLIYFSYDVKMKEKGDIPEGYSVSREKKERFSLILESASTNQTSMYLCASNTNYEQYFGPGTRLTVT.

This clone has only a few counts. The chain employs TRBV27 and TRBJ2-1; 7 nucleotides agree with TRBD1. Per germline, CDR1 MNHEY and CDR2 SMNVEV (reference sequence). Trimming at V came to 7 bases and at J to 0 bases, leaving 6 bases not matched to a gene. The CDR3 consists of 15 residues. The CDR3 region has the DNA TGTGCCAGCACCTCGGACAGGATCTCCTACAATGAGCAGTTCTTC. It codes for CASTSDRISYNEQFF.

The CDR3 coding sequence is TGCGCCAGCAGCCAAGATGCGGCGAGCTCCTATAATTCACCCCTCCACTTT. Translated: CASSQDAASSYNSPLHF. The gene calls are TRBV4-3 and TRBJ1-6, with D unresolved. V dropped 0 bases and J dropped 0 bases, with 9 bases sitting between them. Germline loops: CDR1 LGHNA, CDR2 YSLEER. The CDR3 extends over 17 amino acids.

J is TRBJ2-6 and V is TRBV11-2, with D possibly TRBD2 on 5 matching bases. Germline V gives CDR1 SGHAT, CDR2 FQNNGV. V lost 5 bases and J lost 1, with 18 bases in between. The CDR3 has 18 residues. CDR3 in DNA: TGTGCCAGCAGCCCTCGTCTGTGGAGGAATTCTGGGGCCAACGTCCTGACTTTC. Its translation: CASSPRLWRNSGANVLTF.

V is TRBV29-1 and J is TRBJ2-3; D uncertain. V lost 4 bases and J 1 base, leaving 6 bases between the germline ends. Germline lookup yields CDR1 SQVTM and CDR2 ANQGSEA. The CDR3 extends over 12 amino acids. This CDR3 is CSVVAGTDTQYF. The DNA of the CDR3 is TGCAGCGTTGTGGCTGGCACAGATACGCAGTATTTT.

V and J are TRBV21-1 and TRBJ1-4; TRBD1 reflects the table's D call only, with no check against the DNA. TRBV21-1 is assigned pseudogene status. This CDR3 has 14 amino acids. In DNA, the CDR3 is TGTGCCAGCAGCAAAAAGGGGGCTGGAGAAAAACTGTTTTTT. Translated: CASSKKGAGEKLFF.

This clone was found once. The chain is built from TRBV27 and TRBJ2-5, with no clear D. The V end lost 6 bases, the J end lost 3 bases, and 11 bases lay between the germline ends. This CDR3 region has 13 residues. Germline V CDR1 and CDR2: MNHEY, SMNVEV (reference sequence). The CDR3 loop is CASRKQVEETQYF. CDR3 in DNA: TGTGCCAGCAGGAAGCAGGTGGAAGAGACCCAGTACTTC.